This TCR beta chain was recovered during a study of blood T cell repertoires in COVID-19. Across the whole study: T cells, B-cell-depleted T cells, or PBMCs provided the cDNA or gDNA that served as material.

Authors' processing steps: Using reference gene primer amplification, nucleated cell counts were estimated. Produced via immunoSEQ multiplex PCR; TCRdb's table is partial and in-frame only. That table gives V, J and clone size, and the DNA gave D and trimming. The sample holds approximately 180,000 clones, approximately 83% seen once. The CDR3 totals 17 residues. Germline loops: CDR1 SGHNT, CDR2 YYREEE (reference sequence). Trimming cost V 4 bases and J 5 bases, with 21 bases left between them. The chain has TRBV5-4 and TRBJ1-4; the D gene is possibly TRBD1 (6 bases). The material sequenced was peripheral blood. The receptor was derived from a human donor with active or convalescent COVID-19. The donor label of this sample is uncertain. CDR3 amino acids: CASSTSRGRPGNEKLFF. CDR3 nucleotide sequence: TGTGCCAGCAGCACATCCAGGGGACGACCAGGGAATGAAAAACTGTTTTTT.